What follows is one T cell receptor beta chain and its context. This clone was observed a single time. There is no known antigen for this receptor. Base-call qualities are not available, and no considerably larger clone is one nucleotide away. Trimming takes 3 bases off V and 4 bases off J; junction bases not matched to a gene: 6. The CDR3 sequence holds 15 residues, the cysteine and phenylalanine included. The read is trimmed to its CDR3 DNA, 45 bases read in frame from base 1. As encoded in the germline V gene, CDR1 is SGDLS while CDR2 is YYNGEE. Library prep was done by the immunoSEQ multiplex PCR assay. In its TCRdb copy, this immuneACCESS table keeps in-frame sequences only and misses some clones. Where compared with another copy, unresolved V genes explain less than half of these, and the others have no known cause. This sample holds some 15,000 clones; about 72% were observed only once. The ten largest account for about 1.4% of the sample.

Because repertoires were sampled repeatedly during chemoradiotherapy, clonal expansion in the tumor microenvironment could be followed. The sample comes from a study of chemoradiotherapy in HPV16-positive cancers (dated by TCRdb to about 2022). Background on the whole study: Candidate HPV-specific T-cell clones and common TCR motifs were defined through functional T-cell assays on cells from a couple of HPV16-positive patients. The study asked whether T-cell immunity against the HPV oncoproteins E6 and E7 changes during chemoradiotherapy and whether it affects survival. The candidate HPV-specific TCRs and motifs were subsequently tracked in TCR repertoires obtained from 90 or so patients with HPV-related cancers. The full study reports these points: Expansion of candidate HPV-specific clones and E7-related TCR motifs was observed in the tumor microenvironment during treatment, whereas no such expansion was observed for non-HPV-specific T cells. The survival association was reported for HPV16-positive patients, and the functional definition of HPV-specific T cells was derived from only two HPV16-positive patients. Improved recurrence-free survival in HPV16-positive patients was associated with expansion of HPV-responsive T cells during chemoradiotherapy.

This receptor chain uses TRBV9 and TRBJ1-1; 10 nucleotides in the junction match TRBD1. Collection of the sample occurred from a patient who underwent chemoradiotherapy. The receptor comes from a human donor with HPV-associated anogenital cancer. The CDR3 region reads CASSDRQGAGTEAFF. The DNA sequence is TGTGCCAGCAGCGATAGACAGGGGGCAGGCACTGAAGCTTTCTTT.